This TCR beta chain was found in a study of blood T cell repertoires in COVID-19. About the research overall: PBMCs, B-cell-depleted T cells, or T cells were the source of the cDNA or gDNA that made up the material.

The table lists this clone with a count of one. Original processing methods: Nucleated cell number was recorded as an estimate derived from reference gene primer amplification. Clones were read by immunoSEQ multiplex PCR, and TCRdb kept only the in-frame ones, dropping some. V and J calls and clone size are copied from that table; D and trimming were computed from the DNA. The table shows roughly 100,000 clones, with 75% to 90% occurring only once. Between the trimmed V and J ends, which lost 0 bases and 8 bases, there was a span of 14 bases. CDR3 length: 14 residues. Germline V CDR1 and CDR2: SGDLS, YYNGEE.

The specimen sequenced was peripheral blood. The J gene is TRBJ1-2, the V gene TRBV9, with D uncertain. The receptor's source is a human donor in a cohort sampled during active COVID-19. The CDR3 spells CASSVGPGERGYTF. CDR3 bases: TGTGCCAGCAGCGTAGGACCTGGAGAACGGGGCTACACCTTC.